Following are 21 T cell receptor beta chains from one sample sequenced in a study of T cell responses to AZD1222 COVID-19 vaccine. The repertoire was sequenced with immunoSEQ multiplex PCR; TCRdb's copy has only in-frame clones and lacks some. The table lists 150,000 or so clones, around 90% of them singletons. The specimen comprised peripheral blood, sampled on day 0 of AZD1222 vaccination. These receptors were collected from an adult in good health.

The rearrangement uses TRBV2 and TRBJ2-2; maybe TRBD1 (5 bases). Germline V gene data show CDR1 as SNHLY and CDR2 as FYNNEI. The V end was cut by 7 bases, the J end by 6 bases, with 15 bases between. This CDR3 comprises 14 residues. The CDR3 protein is CASTLLRGAGELFF. In DNA form, the CDR3 reads TGTGCCAGCACCTTACTAAGGGGCGCCGGGGAGCTGTTTTTT.

This clone showed up just a few times. The chain is built from TRBV5-5 and TRBJ2-7, with D tentatively TRBD1 (6 bases). Germline V CDR1 and CDR2: SGHKS, YYEKEE (reference sequence). Trimming pared 4 bases from V and 3 bases from J, leaving 17 bases between. This CDR3 is built from 15 residues. CDR3 residues: CASSTQTGVDYEQYF. DNA for the CDR3: TGTGCCAGCAGCACCCAGACAGGTGTAGACTACGAGCAGTACTTC.

The chain has TRBV5-4 and TRBJ1-2; 7 nucleotides agree with TRBD1. The CDR3 contains 16 residues. Germline-derived CDR1 and CDR2 are SGHNT and YYREEE (reference sequence). Losses at the gene ends were 0 bases for V and 8 bases for J; bases not matched to a gene: 13. CDR3 amino acids: CASSLALTQGSSGYTF. DNA of the CDR3: TGTGCCAGCAGCTTGGCCCTCACACAGGGGTCTAGCGGCTACACCTTC.

The chain is built from TRBV5-6 and TRBJ2-7, with TRBD1 identical over 8 bases. The germline V gene encodes CDR1 SGHDT and CDR2 YYEEEE. The CDR3 runs 15 residues. After removal of 3 bases from V and 2 bases from J, the junction contained 7 bases not matched to a gene. The CDR3 bases are TGTGCCAGCAGCTCGACAGGGGTGGGAACCTACGAGCAGTACTTC. It specifies CASSSTGVGTYEQYF.

The chain has TRBV6-5 and TRBJ1-2; 10 bases are a match to TRBD1. Trimming at V came to 0 bases and at J to 6 bases, leaving 4 bases not matched to a gene. The CDR3 totals 15 residues. The germline CDR1 and CDR2 sequences are MNHEY and SVGAGI. CDR3 sequence (DNA): TGTGCCAGCAGTTACTCTACCGGGACAGGGGATGGCTACACCTTC. Residues: CASSYSTGTGDGYTF.

The rearrangement joins TRBV7-2 to TRBJ1-5; a weak D match, TRBD1 (5 bases). Germline V gene lookup returns CDR1 SGHTA and CDR2 FQGNSA. The CDR3 spans 14 residues. Between the trimmed V and J ends, which lost 4 bases and 6 bases, there was a span of 13 bases. CDR3 region: CASSSSGARQPQHF. The CDR3 coding sequence is TGTGCCAGCAGCTCCTCCGGGGCGCGTCAGCCCCAGCATTTT. The whole variable domain, remainder taken from reference TRBV7-2 and TRBJ1-5, is GAGVSQSPSNKVTEKGKDVELRCDPISGHTALYWYRQSLGQGLEFLIYFQGNSAPDKSGLPSDRFSAERTGGSVSTLTIQRTQQEDSAVYLCASSSSGARQPQHFGDGTRLSIL.

The V and J genes are TRBV20-1 and TRBJ2-1, with D tentatively TRBD1 or TRBD2 (6 bases each). This CDR3 is 14 amino acids long. Germline CDR1 DFQATT, CDR2 SNEGSKA (reference sequence). With 3 bases removed from V and 4 bases from J, the gap between germline ends came to 13 bases. CDR3 amino acids: CSASLRGGYNEQFF. CDR3 DNA sequence: TGCAGTGCTAGTCTCCGAGGGGGGTACAATGAGCAGTTCTTC.

The chain recombines TRBV3-1 (or the pseudogene TRBV3-2) with TRBJ2-4; D is unclear. In germline, CDR1 is LGHDT, CDR2 YNNKEL (reference sequence). The V end lost 2 bases, the J end lost 7 bases, and 6 bases lay between the germline ends. This CDR3 has 12 amino acids. CDR3 sequence (DNA): TGTGCCAGCAGCCAACCTGGGAACATTCAGTACTTC. The encoded protein is CASSQPGNIQYF.

This chain links TRBV7-2 with TRBJ1-3; D not resolved. CDR3 length: 14 residues. The germline V gene encodes CDR1 SGHTA and CDR2 FQGNSA. Deletions cut 1 base from V and 2 bases from J, with 6 bases between. DNA of the CDR3: TGTGCCAGCAGCTTAGAACACCCTGGAAACACCATATATTTT. It encodes CASSLEHPGNTIYF.

The V call is TRBV3-1 (or the pseudogene TRBV3-2), the J call TRBJ1-2, with 10 nucleotides matching TRBD1. V shed 4 bases and J 8 bases; nucleotides not matched to a gene: 13. The CDR3 is 16 residues long. Per germline, CDR1 LGHDT and CDR2 YNNKEL (reference sequence). The CDR3 sequence: CASSPLAPDRGLGYTF. The CDR3 DNA reads as TGTGCCAGCAGCCCACTCGCGCCCGACAGGGGGCTCGGCTACACCTTC.

The sample holds a few counts of this clone. The CDR3: CASSLGLGPVSYEQYF. CDR3 nucleotides: TGCGCCAGCAGCTTGGGATTAGGGCCTGTCTCCTACGAGCAGTACTTC. This chain links TRBV5-1 with TRBJ2-7; no definite D call. The CDR3 has 16 amino acids. V lost 0 bases, J lost 0 bases, and 13 bases lay in between. The germline CDR1 and CDR2 sequences are SGHRS and YFSETQ.

This rearrangement joins TRBV7-8 to TRBJ2-1, with 11 bases matching TRBD1. Germline trimming cut 4 bases from V and 7 bases from J; bases unmatched to any gene: 9. The CDR3 runs to 16 residues. Germline V gives CDR1 SGHVS, CDR2 FQNEAQ. Written as DNA, the CDR3 is TGTGCCAGCAGCTCACCCGGGACAGGGGGGAGGAATGAGCAGTTCTTC. Translation: CASSSPGTGGRNEQFF.

The chain employs TRBV12-5 and TRBJ2-1; 10 bases align to TRBD2. Trimming cost V 2 bases and J 8 bases; bases outside gene matches: 6. Germline V gene data show CDR1 as LGHNT and CDR2 as FRNRAP. The CDR3 has 15 residues. The CDR3 bases are TGTGCTAGTGGTTTGCCAATAGCGGGAGGCTATGAGCAGTTCTTC. Translating gives CASGLPIAGGYEQFF. The complete variable domain, with remaining parts taken from reference TRBV12-5 and TRBJ2-1, reads DARVTQTPRHKVTEMGQEVTMRCQPILGHNTVFWYRQTMMQGLELLAYFRNRAPLDDSGMPKDRFSAEMPDATLATLKIQPSEPRDSAVYFCASGLPIAGGYEQFFGPGTRLTVL.

This clone was observed a single time. The rearrangement joins TRBV4-3 to TRBJ2-7; 8 positions agree with TRBD2. Germline CDR1 LGHNA, CDR2 YSLEER. Trimming took 0 bases from V and 6 from J; bases not matched to a gene: 4. The CDR3 contains 14 residues. The CDR3, as DNA: TGCGCCAGCAGCCAAGAAAAGGGACTAGGCGAGCAGTACTTC. Its protein is CASSQEKGLGEQYF.

This rearrangement joins TRBV7-9 to TRBJ2-3; 8 bases agree with TRBD2. Germline V gene data show CDR1 as SEHNR and CDR2 as FQNEAQ (reference sequence). J was trimmed by 1 base and V by 4 bases; bases with no gene match: 7. The CDR3 extends over 16 amino acids. The CDR3 here is CASSSARRGGTDTQYF. The CDR3 DNA reads TGTGCCAGCAGCTCGGCGAGGCGGGGGGGCACAGATACGCAGTATTTT.

V usage is TRBV25-1 and J usage is TRBJ1-3, with D possibly being TRBD1 (5 bases). CDR1 MGHDK and CDR2 SYGVNS come from the germline V gene. V was cut by 2 bases and J by 3 bases, with 8 bases left in between. The CDR3 spans 14 residues. The DNA for the CDR3 is TGTGCCAGCAGTGAACGGGGCTATGGAAACACCATATATTTT. Its translation: CASSERGYGNTIYF.

At least ten counts were recorded for this clone. Other nucleotide sequences from this sample produce the same CDR3. Here the CDR3 DNA reads TGTGCCAGCAGTGAAAGGGTAGGACAGCCCCAGCATTTT. Translated, it gives CASSERVGQPQHF. V is TRBV6-1 and J is TRBJ1-5; no clear D gene. The CDR3 extends over 13 amino acids. V lost 2 bases and J lost 7, with 9 bases in between. The germline gives CDR1 MNHNS, CDR2 SASEGT.

CDR3 sequence (DNA): TGTGCCAGCAGCCGGCGACAGGGGGATAGAGATACGCAGTATTTT. Protein sequence: CASSRRQGDRDTQYF. The rearrangement joins TRBV7-2 to TRBJ2-3; TRBD1 aligns across 9 bases. Germline-derived CDR1 and CDR2 are SGHTA and FQGNSA. The CDR3 covers 15 residues. The V gene end was trimmed by 5 bases and the J gene end by 5 bases; junction bases not matched to a gene: 8.

The J gene is TRBJ1-1, the V gene TRBV5-1; possible D gene TRBD1, 6 bases. The CDR3 contains 14 residues. Germline V gives CDR1 SGHRS, CDR2 YFSETQ. The ends were cut back, 2 bases at V and 1 base at J, with 9 bases in the middle. The CDR3, as DNA: TGCGCCAGCAGCTTTACAGGGAAGAACACTGAAGCTTTCTTT. Protein product: CASSFTGKNTEAFF.

The chain is built from TRBV13 and TRBJ2-3; D perhaps matches TRBD1 (7 bases). Between the trimmed V and J ends, which lost 5 bases and 2 bases, there was a span of 23 bases. This CDR3 comprises 18 residues. Germline V gene data show CDR1 as PRHDT and CDR2 as FYEKMQ (reference sequence). The CDR3 DNA reads as TGTGCCAGCAGCACCAGCCTCCAGGGGGGAATATACACAGATACGCAGTATTTT. Protein: CASSTSLQGGIYTDTQYF.

V usage is TRBV12-3 or TRBV12-4 and J usage is TRBJ1-2; D gene uncertain. The V and J ends lost 5 bases and 5 bases respectively, with 12 bases between them. This CDR3 has 13 amino acids. For the CDR3, the DNA is TGTGCCAGCAGTATCGGGCTTATTTATGGCTACACCTTC. Encoded protein: CASSIGLIYGYTF.